The 21 T cell receptor beta chains reported below all come from one sample, sequenced in a study of T-cell memory formation after mild COVID-19. One entry per CDR3 protein, called by TCRdb with MiXCR from the 5' RACE reads. The sample lists more than 300,000 distinct CDR3 sequences, under 25% occurring once. Source material: PBMCs or a T cell subset sorted from them (not recorded which). These receptors were taken from a man aged 18 to 30 who had mild COVID-19 (a few samples of this study predate the infection). Cell type and time point are not known.

This rearrangement joins TRBV5-1 to TRBJ2-1; 8 bases are shared with TRBD2. Germline V gene sequence: CDR1 SGHRS, CDR2 YFSETQ. The CDR3 loop spans 12 amino acids. Trimming took 0 bases from V and 14 from J; bases not matched to a gene: 4. The CDR3 DNA follows: TGCGCCAGCAGCTTGGAGTCGGGGGGGGAGTTCTTC. Protein: CASSLESGGEFF.

This clonotype occurred a few times. The CDR3 loop is CASSLALAGGKQYF. CDR3 nucleotide sequence: TGTGCCAGCAGCTTAGCACTAGCGGGGGGGAAGCAGTATTTT. This sequence joins TRBV7-2 and TRBJ2-3, with 13 positions matching TRBD2. Germline CDR1 and CDR2: SGHTA and FQGNSA. Losses at the gene ends were 0 bases for V and 11 bases for J; bases not matched to a gene: 2. This CDR3 has 14 amino acids.

This clonotype was seen a handful of times. V gene TRBV12-3 or TRBV12-4 combines with J gene TRBJ2-3; TRBD1 is a possible D gene (5 bases). The CDR3 covers 14 residues. Trimming cost V 3 bases and J 3 bases, with 10 bases left between them. CDR3 region: CASSFGRDTDTQYF. CDR3 DNA sequence: TGTGCCAGCAGTTTTGGCAGGGATACAGATACGCAGTATTTT.

This clonotype has just a few counts. For the CDR3, the DNA is TGCAGTTCGGGGACTACCAAAGAGACCCAGTACTTC. As protein: CSSGTTKETQYF. The chain recombines TRBV20-1 with TRBJ2-5; 7 bases are a match to TRBD2. CDR1 and CDR2 (germline): DFQATT, SNEGSKA (reference sequence). The CDR3 consists of 12 residues. Trimming removed 8 bases from V and 3 bases from J; junction bases left unmatched: 6.

The chain carries TRBV7-9 and TRBJ2-5, with 9 bases lining up with TRBD1. Germline CDR1 reads SEHNR; CDR2 reads FQNEAQ (reference sequence). There are 17 residues in the CDR3. J lost 1 base, V lost 4 bases, and 10 bases had no gene match. CDR3 DNA sequence: TGTGCCAGCAGCTCCAAACCACCGGGACAGGGCCAAGAGACCCAGTACTTC. Its protein product is CASSSKPPGQGQETQYF.

The sample holds a few counts of this clonotype. The V call is TRBV7-8, the J call TRBJ2-5, with D possibly called TRBD1 or TRBD2 (5 bases each). The V and J ends lost 2 bases and 5 bases respectively, with 12 bases between them. Germline V gene data show CDR1 as SGHVS and CDR2 as FQNEAQ. The CDR3 covers 14 residues. CDR3 coding DNA: TGTGCCAGCAGCTTAACAGGACTGTGGGAGACCCAGTACTTC. Its translation is CASSLTGLWETQYF. Full variable domain (remainder filled in from reference TRBV7-8 and TRBJ2-5): GAGVSQSPRYKVAKRGQDVALRCDPISGHVSLFWYQQALGQGPEFLTYFQNEAQLDKSGLPSDRFFAERPEGSVSTLKIQRTQQEDSAVYLCASSLTGLWETQYFGPGTRLLVL.

This clonotype was picked up a small number of times. The CDR3 DNA is TGTGCCAGCAGTTTCGCAGGGTTTGGTGGCCACGAGCAGTACGTC. This codes for CASSFAGFGGHEQYV. The V and J genes are TRBV28 and TRBJ2-7; TRBD1 is a possible D gene (5 bases). The CDR3 sequence is 15 residues long. V was trimmed by 3 bases and J by 5 bases, leaving 17 bases between them. Germline values: CDR1 MDHEN, CDR2 SYDVKM.

This clonotype has only a few counts. J is TRBJ1-5 and V is TRBV2, with 7 bases fitting TRBD1. With 8 bases clipped from V and 4 bases from J, the junction kept 5 bases outside the gene matches. In germline, CDR1 is SNHLY, CDR2 FYNNEI. The CDR3 has 13 residues. CDR3 protein: CASGDSLNQPQHF. The DNA of the CDR3 is TGTGCCAGCGGGGACAGCCTTAATCAGCCCCAGCATTTT. Supplemented by reference TRBV2 and TRBJ1-5, the full variable domain reads EPEVTQTPSHQVTQMGQEVILRCVPISNHLYFYWYRQILGQKVEFLVSFYNNEISEKSEIFDDQFSVERPDGSNFTLKIRSTKLEDSAMYFCASGDSLNQPQHFGDGTRLSIL.

The rearrangement joins TRBV15 to TRBJ2-5; D call uncertain. The CDR3 contains 12 residues. Trimming took 5 bases from V and 3 from J, leaving 7 bases between them. Germline CDR1 reads LNHNV; CDR2 reads YYDKDF (reference sequence). The CDR3 protein is CATSQAEETQYF. The DNA of the CDR3 is TGTGCCACCAGCCAAGCAGAAGAGACCCAGTACTTC.

The CDR3 loop is CATSRDNMGSSPLHF. In DNA form, the CDR3 reads TGTGCCACCAGCAGAGATAACATGGGTTCTTCACCCCTCCACTTT. The J gene is TRBJ1-6, the V gene TRBV15, with D uncertain. CDR1 is LNHNV, CDR2 YYDKDF, per germline (reference sequence). The ends were cut back, 0 bases at V and 9 bases at J, with 12 bases in the middle. The CDR3 is 15 amino acids.

In this sample, this clonotype turned up a few times. The chain is built from TRBV6-2 or TRBV6-3 and TRBJ2-7; D may be TRBD1 or TRBD2 (5 bases each). The CDR3 is 14 amino acids. Germline V gene data show CDR1 as MNHEY and CDR2 as SVGEGT. With 7 bases removed from V and 3 bases from J, the gap between germline ends came to 16 bases. The chain's CDR3 is CASKGSGPLYEQYV. CDR3 nucleotide sequence: TGTGCCAGCAAAGGCTCGGGACCGCTCTACGAGCAGTACGTC.

The table lists this clonotype with a few counts. The J gene is TRBJ1-5, the V gene TRBV6-5; no clear D gene. Germline loops: CDR1 MNHEY, CDR2 SVGAGI. V was pared by 5 bases and J by 6 bases, with 11 bases between. This CDR3 contains 13 residues. CDR3 DNA sequence: TGTGCCAGCAGTCCCGGGGTCCTTCAGCCCCAGCATTTT. Translating it yields CASSPGVLQPQHF.

This clonotype was seen at least ten times. The chain joins TRBV7-2 to TRBJ2-3; D gene uncertain. V lost 0 bases and J lost 5, with 6 bases in between. Germline V gene sequence: CDR1 SGHTA, CDR2 FQGNSA. CDR3 length: 13 residues. CDR3 loop: CASSLASLDTQYF. CDR3 bases: TGTGCCAGCAGCTTAGCTAGCTTAGATACGCAGTATTTT.

The CDR3 spells CASSALQGGEQYF. CDR3 nucleotides: TGTGCCAGCAGCGCATTACAGGGTGGCGAGCAGTACTTC. The gene calls are TRBV7-3 and TRBJ2-7; possible D gene TRBD1, 6 bases. Trimming removed 5 bases from V and 6 bases from J, with 14 bases in between. The length of the CDR3 is 13 residues. Germline assignment: CDR1 SGHTA and CDR2 FQGTGA.

This clonotype was found a few times. This chain connects TRBV7-2 to TRBJ2-3; D call uncertain. CDR3 size: 11 residues. With 6 bases removed from V and 3 bases from J, the gap between germline ends came to 4 bases. The germline V gene has CDR1 SGHTA and CDR2 FQGNSA. Here the CDR3 reads CASRRTDTQYF. In DNA, the CDR3 is TGTGCCAGCAGGCGGACAGATACGCAGTATTTT. Combining the CDR3 with reference TRBV7-2 and TRBJ2-3 gives the whole variable domain GAGVSQSPSNKVTEKGKDVELRCDPISGHTALYWYRQSLGQGLEFLIYFQGNSAPDKSGLPSDRFSAERTGGSVSTLTIQRTQQEDSAVYLCASRRTDTQYFGPGTRLTVL.

This clonotype was found many times. This chain uses TRBV5-5 with TRBJ2-3; D remains unclear. There are 14 residues in the CDR3. Germline V CDR1 and CDR2: SGHKS, YYEKEE (reference sequence). V lost 0 bases and J lost 0, with 5 bases in between. The CDR3 DNA reads as TGTGCCAGCAGCTTGGCCACCAGCACAGATACGCAGTATTTT. Amino acids: CASSLATSTDTQYF.

This chain connects TRBV7-9 to TRBJ2-7, with D maybe TRBD1 (6 bases). CDR3 size: 12 residues. From germline, CDR1 is SEHNR and CDR2 FQNEAQ (reference sequence). Between the trimmed V and J ends, which lost 3 bases and 4 bases, there was a span of 7 bases. CDR3 amino acids: CASSFTGYEQYF. DNA for the CDR3: TGTGCCAGCAGCTTCACAGGGTACGAGCAGTACTTC.

This rearrangement joins TRBV10-3 to TRBJ1-2, with TRBD1 matching 7 bases. Germline CDR1 reads ENHRY; CDR2 reads SYGVKD. J was trimmed by 5 bases and V by 3 bases; bases with no gene match: 18. This CDR3 has 18 residues. In nucleotides, the CDR3 is TGTGCCATCAGTGACCACCGTGAAGGGACAGACCGGCCGTATGGCTACACCTTC. Its translation: CAISDHREGTDRPYGYTF.

This clonotype was seen a few times. This chain connects TRBV7-2 to TRBJ1-2; possibly TRBD1 for D (5 bases). V shed 5 bases and J shed 7 bases, with 14 bases lying between them. The CDR3 covers 13 residues. Germline V lookup: CDR1 SGHTA, CDR2 FQGNSA. The CDR3 loop reads CASSLSGASGYTF. As DNA, the CDR3 is TGTGCCAGCAGCCTGAGTGGGGCAAGTGGCTACACCTTC.

This clonotype was seen once. The junction departs from the called germline gene at one end, perhaps through a read error. The chain is built from TRBV5-1 and TRBJ1-6; D is perhaps TRBD1 (5 bases). Germline V gene lookup returns CDR1 SGHRS and CDR2 YFSETQ. CDR3 length: 15 amino acids. CDR3 bases: TGCGCCAGCAGCTTGGAAAGGGGTAAAAATTCACCCCTCAACTTT. Its protein product is CASSLERGKNSPLNF.

This clonotype was detected only a few times. V gene TRBV2 combines with J gene TRBJ2-1; the D is unclear. Germline V gene data show CDR1 as SNHLY and CDR2 as FYNNEI. V gave up 6 bases and J gave up 7 bases, with 7 bases separating them. The CDR3 is 11 amino acids. This CDR3 reads CASRPFNEQFF. As DNA, the CDR3 is TGTGCCAGCAGACCCTTTAATGAGCAGTTCTTC.